The 14 T cell receptor beta chains below come from one sample, sequenced in a study of blood T cells in healthy people across ages. The authors ran a second PCR of 7 to 11 cycles using a sample-barcoded 5' primer and a J-beta primer mix. TCRdb re-called the 5' RACE reads with MiXCR, one entry per CDR3 protein. Of about 730,000 distinct CDR3 sequences in the sample, around 40% were seen once. Sequenced input: blood. Every receptor here comes from a woman aged 60-75 years in good health.

The genes are TRBV7-8 and TRBJ1-2; D uncertain. V lost 6 bases and J 7 bases, leaving 24 bases between the germline ends. CDR3 length: 16 residues. The germline V gene encodes CDR1 SGHVS and CDR2 FQNEAQ. The CDR3 DNA reads TGTGCCAGCAGTCTTAACTTCGGCGGGTTCATAAGTGGCTACACCTTC. It is translated as CASSLNFGGFISGYTF.

V gene TRBV29-1 combines with J gene TRBJ2-2; a weak D match, TRBD1 (5 bases). CDR1 is SQVTM, CDR2 ANQGSEA, per germline. The V end was cut by 6 bases, the J end by 4 bases, with 12 bases between. This CDR3 contains 13 residues. This CDR3 is CSVGHTGTGELFF. CDR3 nucleotide sequence: TGCAGCGTCGGACATACAGGCACCGGGGAGCTGTTTTTT.

V and J are TRBV7-3 and TRBJ2-1, with 8 bases that match TRBD1. With 5 bases clipped from V and 5 bases from J, the junction kept 11 bases outside the gene matches. Germline loops: CDR1 SGHTA, CDR2 FQGTGA. This CDR3 has 16 residues. The CDR3 bases are TGTGCCAGCAGCACCGGACAGGGAAGCCCCCACAATGAGCAGTTCTTC. As protein: CASSTGQGSPHNEQFF.

About this clonotype: A junction boundary mismatches the germline segment, possibly from a read error. The chain employs TRBV3-1 and TRBJ2-1; D unclear. The J call is doubtful: the DNA matches TRBJ2-7 better. This CDR3 contains 16 residues. CDR1 LGHDT and CDR2 YNNKEL come from the germline V gene (reference sequence). The CDR3 DNA follows: TGTGCCGGCAGCCAAGATCGGCGGTCGTCCTACAATGAGCAGTACTTC. Translated: CAGSQDRRSSYNEQYF.

This clonotype was counted a few times. V is TRBV12-3 or TRBV12-4 and J is TRBJ1-2; D is ambiguous. Deletions cut 4 bases from V and 4 bases from J, with 13 bases between. The CDR3 length is 14 residues. The CDR3 loop is CASSYSGRPYGYTF. In DNA form, the CDR3 reads TGTGCCAGCAGTTACTCCGGGAGGCCCTATGGCTACACCTTC.

The chain is built from TRBV6-4 and TRBJ2-1; 9 nucleotides match TRBD2. Per germline, CDR1 MRHNA and CDR2 SNTAGT. J was trimmed by 6 bases and V by 8 bases; bases with no gene match: 14. The CDR3 extends over 16 amino acids. CDR3 protein: CASRGNSGGSPNEQFF. The CDR3, as DNA: TGTGCCAGCCGGGGGAATAGCGGGGGCTCCCCCAATGAGCAGTTCTTC.

This clonotype was recorded many times. This rearrangement joins TRBV7-2 to TRBJ2-5, with 10 bases lining up with TRBD2. Germline-derived CDR1 and CDR2 are SGHTA and FQGNSA. This CDR3 contains 15 residues. Trimming took 2 bases from V and 2 from J; bases not matched to a gene: 2. The CDR3, as DNA: TGTGCCAGCAGCTTACTAGCGGGGGAACAAGAGACCCAGTACTTC. Encoded protein: CASSLLAGEQETQYF.

The V and J genes are TRBV9 and TRBJ2-1; 10 bases map to TRBD1. Germline V gene sequence: CDR1 SGDLS, CDR2 YYNGEE. J lost 9 bases, V lost 4 bases, and 7 bases had no gene match. The CDR3 extends over 14 amino acids. CDR3 sequence reads: CASSSGQGNGEQFF. CDR3 bases: TGTGCCAGCAGCTCGGGACAGGGGAACGGTGAGCAGTTCTTC. Variable domain in full (rest from reference TRBV9 and TRBJ2-1): DSGVTQTPKHLITATGQRVTLRCSPRSGDLSVYWYQQSLDQGLQFLIQYYNGEERAKGNILERFSAQQFPDLHSELNLSSLELGDSALYFCASSSGQGNGEQFFGPGTRLTVL.

The V call is TRBV5-6, the J call TRBJ2-1, with a weak D call TRBD1 (6 bases). Germline V gives CDR1 SGHDT, CDR2 YYEEEE. The V and J ends lost 3 bases and 8 bases respectively, with 12 bases between them. The CDR3 loop spans 13 amino acids. The CDR3 DNA reads TGTGCCAGCAGCTCTCAGGGGAATCATGAGCAGTTCTTC. Amino acid sequence: CASSSQGNHEQFF.

V usage is TRBV12-3 or TRBV12-4 and J usage is TRBJ1-1; the D gene is possibly TRBD1 (6 bases). The CDR3 has 13 amino acids. Trimming pared 5 bases from V and 7 bases from J, leaving 14 bases between. CDR3 bases: TGTGCCAGCAGTAAATACAGGGAAGGTGAAGCTTTCTTT. Amino acid sequence: CASSKYREGEAFF.

CDR3 protein: CAISELDRVGEQYF. CDR3 bases: TGTGCCATCAGTGAGCTTGACAGGGTTGGCGAGCAGTACTTC. The genes are TRBV10-3 and TRBJ2-7, with TRBD1 identical over 7 bases. J lost 6 bases, V lost 2 bases, and 7 bases had no gene match. This CDR3 has 14 residues. Germline CDR1 reads ENHRY; CDR2 reads SYGVKD.

This clonotype was found once. V is TRBV29-1 and J is TRBJ1-1; tentatively, D is TRBD1 (6 bases). V lost 6 bases, J lost 4 bases, and 12 bases lay in between. Germline V gene lookup returns CDR1 SQVTM and CDR2 ANQGSEA. The CDR3 is 12 residues long. The CDR3 sequence is CSVQGRGTEAFF. Written as DNA, the CDR3 is TGCAGCGTACAGGGCCGGGGCACTGAAGCTTTCTTT.

A few counts support this clonotype. V is TRBV7-2 and J is TRBJ2-7; possibly TRBD1 for D (5 bases). From germline, CDR1 is SGHTA and CDR2 FQGNSA. This CDR3 has 15 residues. Trimming left V 1 base short and J 2 bases short, with 12 bases between. The CDR3 protein is CASSLGVGAAYEQYF. Written as DNA, the CDR3 is TGTGCCAGCAGCTTAGGTGTTGGGGCAGCCTACGAGCAGTACTTC.

This clonotype was seen a handful of times. The CDR3, as DNA: TGTGCCAGCAGCCAAGGACAGAATCATGGCTACACCTTC. This codes for CASSQGQNHGYTF. This rearrangement joins TRBV4-2 to TRBJ1-2; maybe TRBD1 (5 bases). Germline values: CDR1 LGHNA, CDR2 YNFKEQ. The CDR3 runs 13 residues. V dropped 1 base and J dropped 6 bases, with 9 bases sitting between them.